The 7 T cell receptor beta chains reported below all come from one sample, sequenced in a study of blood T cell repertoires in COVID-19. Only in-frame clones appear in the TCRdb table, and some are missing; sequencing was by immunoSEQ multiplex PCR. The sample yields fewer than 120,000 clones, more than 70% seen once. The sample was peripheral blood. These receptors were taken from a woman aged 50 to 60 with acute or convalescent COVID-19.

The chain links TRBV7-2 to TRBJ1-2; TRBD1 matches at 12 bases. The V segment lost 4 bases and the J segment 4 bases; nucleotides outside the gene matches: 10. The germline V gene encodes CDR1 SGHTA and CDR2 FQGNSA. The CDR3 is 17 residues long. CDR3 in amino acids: CASSSMRDRGRGYGYTF. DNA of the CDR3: TGTGCCAGCAGCTCGATGAGGGACAGGGGGCGCGGCTATGGCTACACCTTC.

The CDR3 loop reads CASSASIRGVWGVRSDTQYF. The CDR3 DNA is TGTGCCAGCAGCGCTTCTATACGAGGCGTTTGGGGAGTGAGGTCGGATACGCAGTATTTT. The chain carries TRBV9 and TRBJ2-3, with a possible D match to TRBD2 (5 bases). CDR1 is SGDLS, CDR2 YYNGEE, per germline. The CDR3 is made up of 20 amino acids. V lost 3 bases and J 6 bases, leaving 32 bases between the germline ends.

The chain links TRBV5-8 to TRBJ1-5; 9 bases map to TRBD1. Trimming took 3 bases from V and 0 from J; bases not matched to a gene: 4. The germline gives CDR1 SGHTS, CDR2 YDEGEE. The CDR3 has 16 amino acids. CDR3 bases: TGTGCCAGCAGCTCCGGACAGGGGATTAGCAATCAGCCCCAGCATTTT. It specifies CASSSGQGISNQPQHF.

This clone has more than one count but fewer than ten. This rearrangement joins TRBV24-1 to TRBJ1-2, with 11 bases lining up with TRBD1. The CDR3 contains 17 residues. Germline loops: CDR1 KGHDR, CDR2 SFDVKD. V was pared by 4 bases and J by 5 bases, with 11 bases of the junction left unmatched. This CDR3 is CATSESGTGGASYGYTF. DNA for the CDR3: TGTGCCACCAGTGAGAGCGGGACAGGGGGTGCCTCATATGGCTACACCTTC.

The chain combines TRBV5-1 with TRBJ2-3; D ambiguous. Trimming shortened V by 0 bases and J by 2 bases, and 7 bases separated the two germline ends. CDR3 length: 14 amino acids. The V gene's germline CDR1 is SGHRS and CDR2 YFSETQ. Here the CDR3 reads CASSLASYTDTQYF. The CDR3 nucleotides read TGCGCCAGCAGCTTGGCTTCCTACACAGATACGCAGTATTTT.

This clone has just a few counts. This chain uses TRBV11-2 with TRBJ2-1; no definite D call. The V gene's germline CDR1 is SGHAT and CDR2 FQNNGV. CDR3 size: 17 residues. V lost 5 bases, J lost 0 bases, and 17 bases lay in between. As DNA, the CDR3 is TGTGCCAGCAGCCCCCCAAGCGCCTTAAGCTCCTACAATGAGCAGTTCTTC. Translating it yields CASSPPSALSSYNEQFF.

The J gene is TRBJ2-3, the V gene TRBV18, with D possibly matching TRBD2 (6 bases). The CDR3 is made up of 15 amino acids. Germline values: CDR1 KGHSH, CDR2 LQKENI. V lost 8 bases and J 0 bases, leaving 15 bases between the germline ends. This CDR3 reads CASTQAGASTDTQYF. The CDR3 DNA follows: TGTGCCAGCACGCAAGCGGGTGCTAGCACAGATACGCAGTATTTT.